These T cell receptor beta chains were read from a single sample in a study of cytomegalovirus exposure and HLA in healthy donors. Here immunoSEQ multiplex PCR was the method, and the copy in TCRdb shows in-frame clones only, minus some. This sample has under 150,000 clones; about 80% occur once, and the top ten carry 4.5% to 6.5%. The sequencing input was PBMCs. These receptors all stem from a male donor in good health and CMV-seronegative. CDR3s include the opening cysteine and the closing phenylalanine or tryptophan. The D gene is left open where the match is weak. Clone size appears in some rows only: once, few, many, or a class for an expanded clone.

>NA|TRBV18|TRBD1|TRBJ1-5|15
TGTGCCAGCTCACCCGCCCCGGACAGGGATCAGCCCCAGCATTTT
CASSPAPDRDQPQHF
>NA|TRBV18|TRBD2|TRBJ2-3|18
TGTGCCAGCTCACCGGGACTAGCGGGGGAATGGGGCACAGATACGCAGTATTTT
CASSPGLAGEWGTDTQYF
>NA|TRBV6-6|NA|TRBJ1-1|13
TGTGCCAGCAGTTCCAGGGGGAACACTGAAGCTTTCTTT
CASSSRGNTEAFF
>NA|TRBV6-6|NA|TRBJ2-1|16
TGTGCCAGCAGTTACCGACAGAAGGTCGTCAGGTATGAGCAGTTCTTC
CASSYRQKVVRYEQFF
>NA|TRBV7-2|TRBD1|TRBJ2-7|15
TGTGCCAGCAGCTTTACCGGGACAGGGCACTACGAGCAGTACTTC
CASSFTGTGHYEQYF
>NA|TRBV6-5|NA|TRBJ2-1|16
TGTGCCAGCAGTTACTCTGCGGGGTACGGAGGCAATGAGCAGTTCTTC
CASSYSAGYGGNEQFF
>NA|TRBV7-2|NA|TRBJ1-3|16
TGTGCCAGCAGCTTAACAGGGAGGGGATCTGGAAACACCATATATTTT
CASSLTGRGSGNTIYF
>once|TRBV30|NA|TRBJ2-3|12
TGTGCCTGGAGTGCATCCACAGATACGCAGTATTTT
CAWSASTDTQYF
>NA|TRBV7-2|TRBD2|TRBJ2-1|16
TGTGCCAGCAGCTTAGTAGCGGGGGCCATCTACAATGAGCAGTTCTTC
CASSLVAGAIYNEQFF
>NA|TRBV19|TRBD1|TRBJ2-6|16
TGTGCCAGCAAGGACAGGGGGGGCTCTGGGGCCAACGTCCTGACTTTC
CASKDRGGSGANVLTF
>NA|TRBV5-4|NA|TRBJ1-1|16
TGTGCCAGCAGCTCACAGGGTTCGTCTGTTAGCACTGAAGCTTTCTTT
CASSSQGSSVSTEAFF
>few|TRBV4-3|TRBD1|TRBJ2-2|15
TGCGCCAGCAGCCAAGTTTACAGGGGGACCGGGGAGCTGTTTTTT
CASSQVYRGTGELFF
>once|TRBV7-8|TRBD1|TRBJ1-4|15
TGTGCCAGCAGCTTACCTGGACAGGGGGTGTCTAAACTGTTTTTT
CASSLPGQGVSKLFF
>NA|TRBV7-2|NA|TRBJ2-1|12
TGTGCCAGCAGCAGATCAGGGTTCGAGCAGTTCTTC
CASSRSGFEQFF
>once|TRBV7-8|NA|TRBJ1-3|14
TGTGCCAGCAGCTCCGGTCACTCTGGAAACACCATATATTTT
CASSSGHSGNTIYF
>NA|TRBV30|NA|TRBJ2-1|14
TGTGCCTGGAGTGTCCCGGCGGGGGCCAATGAGCAGTTCTTC
CAWSVPAGANEQFF
>once|TRBV2|TRBD2|TRBJ2-2|13
TGTGCCAGCAGAGGCGGGGGTCCCGGGGAGCTGTTTTTT
CASRGGGPGELFF
>NA|TRBV9|NA|TRBJ1-6|15
TGTGCCAGCAGCGAGGGGGGGACTCATAATTCACCCCTCCACTTT
CASSEGGTHNSPLHF
>NA|TRBV10-3|NA|TRBJ2-7|14
TGTGCCATCAGTGAGTCAGGACAGAAATACGAGCAGTACTTC
CAISESGQKYEQYF
>NA|TRBV5-6|NA|TRBJ2-7|15
TGTGCCAGCAGCCCGGGGAGGGGGAGACCCTACGAGCAGTACTTC
CASSPGRGRPYEQYF
>NA|TRBV10-3|NA|TRBJ1-1|17
TGTGCCATCAGTGAGTCGAGAGGGGGGGGTGCGGGGACTGAAGCTTTCTTT
CAISESRGGGAGTEAFF
>NA|TRBV5-1|NA|TRBJ1-4|14
TGCGCCAGCAGCTATCAGGGGCGAGGAGAAAAACTGTTTTTT
CASSYQGRGEKLFF
>few|TRBV30|NA|TRBJ1-2|12
TGTGCCCTTAGAAGGCTCAGGGTGGGCTACACCTTC
CALRRLRVGYTF
>NA|TRBV18|TRBD1|TRBJ2-6|19
TGTGCCAGCTCACCTATAGGACAGGCCTTTTCGGACGGGGCCAACGTCCTGACTTTC
CASSPIGQAFSDGANVLTF
>NA|TRBV29-1|TRBD1|TRBJ1-2|15
TGCAGCGTCGTTAGCCGGGACAGGGGTCTAGAGGGCTACACCTTC
CSVVSRDRGLEGYTF
>NA|TRBV2|TRBD1|TRBJ2-7|14
TGTGCCAGCAGTGGACAGGGTATAGCCTACGAGCAGTACTTC
CASSGQGIAYEQYF
>NA|TRBV11-1|TRBD1|TRBJ2-2|16
TGTGCCAGCAGCTTGTGGGGACAGGAGAACACCGGGGAGCTGTTTTTT
CASSLWGQENTGELFF
>NA|TRBV10-1|NA|TRBJ1-1|12
TGCGTTACGGCGAGGCTTAAATCAGAAGCTTTCTTT
CVTARLKSEAFF